The next 3 T cell receptor beta chains were all read from a single sample in a study of T cells in Graves' hyperthyroidism and ophthalmopathy. Researchers took RNA transcripts and amplified the TCR beta CDR3 regions from them. A first-round RT-PCR of the TCR CDR3 used the HTBI primer set. TCRdb ran MiXCR on the multiplex PCR reads and lists one entry per CDR3 protein. The sample lists 500,000 to 800,000 distinct CDR3 sequences, more than 14% occurring once. Sequenced material: blood. The receptors originated from a woman in her fifties or sixties with Graves' ophthalmopathy.

V and J are TRBV7-2 and TRBJ2-7; possible D gene TRBD1, 6 bases. In germline, CDR1 is SGHTA, CDR2 FQGNSA. Trimming removed 1 base at V and 1 base at J, with 17 bases between. The CDR3 runs 17 residues. The CDR3 spells CASSLGDIPLLSYEQYF. The CDR3 DNA follows: TGTGCCAGCAGCTTAGGGGACATCCCACTTCTGTCCTACGAGCAGTACTTC.

This clonotype was detected many times. The rearrangement joins TRBV20-1 to TRBJ2-1; a possible D gene is TRBD2 (6 bases). The ends were cut back, 2 bases at V and 8 bases at J, with 16 bases in the middle. The CDR3 spans 14 residues. In germline, CDR1 is DFQATT, CDR2 SNEGSKA (reference sequence). The CDR3 DNA is TGCAGTGCTAGAAGACTAGGGGATGGCGATGAGCAGTTCTTC. It codes for CSARRLGDGDEQFF.

This clonotype was seen at least ten times. This chain connects TRBV5-1 to TRBJ2-3; 13 bases fit TRBD2. This CDR3 is built from 18 residues. The junction had 9 bases not matched to a gene; V was cut back by 2 bases and J by 3 bases. Germline V CDR1 and CDR2: SGHRS, YFSETQ. The CDR3 sequence: CASSFVRLAGGPTDTQYF. For the CDR3, the DNA is TGCGCCAGCAGCTTTGTTAGACTAGCGGGAGGCCCAACAGATACGCAGTATTTT.